The 23 T cell receptor beta chains given below trace back to one sample, sequenced in a study of blood T cell repertoires in COVID-19. Repertoires were generated with immunoSEQ multiplex PCR, while TCRdb's copy carries only in-frame clones and drops some. The repertoire holds under 150,000 clones, with over 80% as singletons. The sample taken for sequencing was peripheral blood. Receptors originate from a man aged 40-50 years with active or convalescent COVID-19.

The chain has TRBV5-5 and TRBJ2-7; TRBD1 matches 7 bases. CDR1 is SGHKS and CDR2 is YYEKEE in the germline V gene (reference sequence). V lost 3 bases to trimming and J lost 3 bases; unmatched junction nucleotides: 9. This CDR3 region has 15 residues. CDR3: CASSSGQATFYEQYF. The CDR3 DNA reads as TGTGCCAGCAGCTCTGGACAGGCCACCTTCTACGAGCAGTACTTC. The complete variable domain, with remaining parts taken from reference TRBV5-5 and TRBJ2-7, reads DAGVTQSPTHLIKTRGQQVTLRCSPISGHKSVSWYQQVLGQGPQFIFQYYEKEERGRGNFPDRFSARQFPNYSSELNVNALLLGDSALYLCASSSGQATFYEQYFGPGTRLTVT.

This clone was seen a handful of times. The identical CDR3 is also encoded by other nucleotide sequences in the sample. The rearrangement links TRBV20-1 to TRBJ2-7; D unresolved. Trimming cost V 3 bases and J 5 bases, with 8 bases left between them. Germline loops: CDR1 DFQATT, CDR2 SNEGSKA (reference sequence). The CDR3 loop spans 11 amino acids. The CDR3 DNA reads as TGCAGTGCTAGCTCAGGCCACGAGCAGTACTTC. Protein product: CSASSGHEQYF.

The count of this clone is one. The chain employs TRBV6-5 and TRBJ1-5, with 11 bases identical to TRBD1. Unmatched junction bases numbered 5, after V lost 4 bases and J lost 6 bases. The CDR3 has 15 residues. Per the germline V gene, CDR1 is MNHEY and CDR2 is SVGAGI. This CDR3 is CASSWGQGDSQPQHF. The CDR3 nucleotides are TGTGCCAGCAGTTGGGGACAGGGGGATTCTCAGCCCCAGCATTTT.

J is TRBJ1-5 and V is TRBV19; TRBD1 matches at 7 bases. V was clipped by 5 bases and J by 6 bases; unmatched bases: 4. The germline V gene encodes CDR1 LNHDA and CDR2 SQIVND (reference sequence). This CDR3 is built from 13 residues. The CDR3 protein is CASSRQGPQPQHF. For the CDR3, the DNA is TGTGCCAGTAGTCGACAGGGCCCTCAGCCCCAGCATTTT. Looking up the rest from reference TRBV19 and TRBJ1-5 gives the full variable domain: DGGITQSPKYLFRKEGQNVTLSCEQNLNHDAMYWYRQDPGQGLRLIYYSQIVNDFQKGDIAEGYSVSREKKESFPLTVTSAQKNPTAFYLCASSRQGPQPQHFGDGTRLSIL.

The rearrangement joins TRBV9 to TRBJ2-1; 7 positions match TRBD1. There are 14 residues in the CDR3. Germline CDR1 reads SGDLS; CDR2 reads YYNGEE. Trimming removed 4 bases from V and 5 bases from J; junction bases left unmatched: 6. The CDR3, as DNA: TGTGCCAGCAGCCGACAGGGTTGGGACAATGAGCAGTTCTTC. It codes for CASSRQGWDNEQFF.

The chain uses TRBV27 and TRBJ1-2; no firm D call. The V end was cut by 5 bases, the J end by 5 bases, with 12 bases between. This CDR3 has 13 amino acids. Germline V lookup: CDR1 MNHEY, CDR2 SMNVEV (reference sequence). DNA for the CDR3: TGTGCCAGCAGTCCTCGGACTGGGTATGGCTACACCTTC. Its protein is CASSPRTGYGYTF.

V and J are TRBV6-5 and TRBJ1-2; TRBD1 is a possible D gene (6 bases). CDR3 length: 14 amino acids. Per the germline V gene, CDR1 is MNHEY and CDR2 is SVGAGI. Trimming pared 8 bases from V and 5 bases from J, leaving 18 bases between. CDR3 bases: TGTGCCAGCGGGGGCAGGCAGGGGAATTATGGCTACACCTTC. Encoded protein: CASGGRQGNYGYTF.

This chain links TRBV3-1 (or the pseudogene TRBV3-2) with TRBJ2-1; 7 nucleotides align to TRBD2. The CDR3 contains 16 residues. Germline-derived CDR1 and CDR2 are LGHDT and YNNKEL (reference sequence). With 1 base clipped from V and 0 bases from J, the junction kept 3 bases outside the gene matches. The CDR3: CASSQAGGISYNEQFF. The CDR3 region has the DNA TGTGCCAGCAGCCAAGCCGGGGGGATCTCCTACAATGAGCAGTTCTTC.

The chain has TRBV3-1 (or the pseudogene TRBV3-2) and TRBJ1-1; 7 nucleotides line up with TRBD1. Trimming took 4 bases from V and 11 from J; bases not matched to a gene: 7. Germline CDR1 reads LGHDT; CDR2 reads YNNKEL (reference sequence). The CDR3 length is 12 residues. In DNA form, the CDR3 reads TGTGCCAGCAGCCGGACAGGAAAGGGGGCTTTCTTT. It is translated as CASSRTGKGAFF.

The table lists this clone with many counts. The V call is TRBV24-1, the J call TRBJ2-2; 9 nucleotides align to TRBD1. The germline V gene has CDR1 KGHDR and CDR2 SFDVKD. This CDR3 is built from 15 residues. V lost 8 bases, J lost 2 bases, and 5 bases stayed unmatched. The chain's CDR3 is CATIYRGRNTGELFF. CDR3 coding DNA: TGTGCCACCATTTACAGGGGGCGTAACACCGGGGAGCTGTTTTTT.

The chain carries TRBV5-1 and TRBJ2-2; D remains unclear. This CDR3 region has 12 residues. Germline V CDR1 and CDR2: SGHRS, YFSETQ. Trimming took 1 base from V and 6 from J, leaving 4 bases between them. Written as DNA, the CDR3 is TGCGCCAGCAGCTTGCCCGCCGGGGAGCTGTTTTTT. Translation: CASSLPAGELFF.

The chain joins TRBV2 to TRBJ2-5, with 10 bases that match TRBD1. Trimming took 8 bases from V and 5 from J; bases not matched to a gene: 8. Germline V lookup: CDR1 SNHLY, CDR2 FYNNEI. The length of the CDR3 is 14 residues. CDR3 sequence: CASGGQGVLETQYF. The CDR3 DNA reads TGTGCCAGCGGAGGACAGGGGGTTCTGGAGACCCAGTACTTC.

This clone was seen more than once but under ten times. V gene TRBV6-2 or TRBV6-3 combines with J gene TRBJ1-5; 8 bases map to TRBD1. The CDR3 contains 17 residues. Looked up from germline, CDR1 is MNHEY and CDR2 is SVGEGT. The V gene end was trimmed by 0 bases and the J gene end by 6 bases; junction bases not matched to a gene: 10. The CDR3 nucleotides read TGTGCCAGCAGTTACTCTTATGTCACAGGGGGGATTCAGCCCCAGCATTTT. As protein: CASSYSYVTGGIQPQHF.

The V call is TRBV10-3, the J call TRBJ1-6, with 9 bases that match TRBD1. V was clipped by 0 bases and J by 9 bases; unmatched bases: 6. Germline assignment: CDR1 ENHRY and CDR2 SYGVKD. The CDR3 extends over 16 amino acids. CDR3 sequence (DNA): TGTGCCATCAGTGAGTCGGGGGACAGGGTTAGTTCACCCCTCCACTTT. Residues: CAISESGDRVSSPLHF.

The rearrangement joins TRBV6-5 to TRBJ1-5, with D maybe TRBD1 (5 bases). Per germline, CDR1 MNHEY and CDR2 SVGAGI. V lost 8 bases to trimming and J lost 5 bases, with 13 bases between them. This CDR3 comprises 13 residues. For the CDR3, the DNA is TGTGCCAGCGCCCGGGGGATGCATCAGCCCCAGCATTTT. It encodes CASARGMHQPQHF.

The CDR3 reads CASSYGLFSNGAEAFF. The CDR3, as DNA: TGTGCCAGCAGTTACGGACTCTTCTCTAACGGAGCTGAAGCTTTCTTT. The chain combines TRBV6-5 with TRBJ1-1; D gene ambiguous. This CDR3 contains 16 residues. CDR1 MNHEY and CDR2 SVGAGI come from the germline V gene. V dropped 2 bases and J dropped 6 bases, with 19 bases sitting between them.

The chain recombines TRBV6-5 with TRBJ1-2; D remains ambiguous. The CDR3 is made up of 12 amino acids. Germline values: CDR1 MNHEY, CDR2 SVGAGI. Between the trimmed V and J ends, which lost 6 bases and 5 bases, there was a span of 10 bases. The DNA of the CDR3 is TGTGCCAGCAGACCCGCGGGGTATGGCTACACCTTC. It yields the protein CASRPAGYGYTF.

The chain links TRBV7-9 to TRBJ2-2; tentatively, D is TRBD1 (6 bases). The CDR3 is 14 residues long. Germline V gene data show CDR1 as SEHNR and CDR2 as FQNEAQ (reference sequence). V lost 5 bases, J lost 0 bases, and 7 bases lay in between. CDR3 region: CASSRDTNTGELFF. The CDR3 nucleotides are TGTGCCAGCAGCCGGGACACGAACACCGGGGAGCTGTTTTTT.

This clone was seen only a few times. This chain connects TRBV25-1 to TRBJ1-1; TRBD1 matches 9 bases. Trimming cost V 4 bases and J 4 bases; bases outside gene matches: 10. Germline V gene data show CDR1 as MGHDK and CDR2 as SYGVNS. This CDR3 comprises 16 residues. This CDR3 reads CASSVLSQGAGTEAFF. Here the CDR3 DNA reads TGTGCCAGCAGTGTCCTCTCACAGGGGGCGGGCACTGAAGCTTTCTTT.

The chain combines TRBV5-1 with TRBJ1-4; tentative D call: TRBD1 (6 bases). CDR3 length: 14 residues. Between the trimmed V and J ends, which lost 4 bases and 8 bases, there was a span of 15 bases. Germline V CDR1 and CDR2: SGHRS, YFSETQ. The CDR3 nucleotides read TGCGCCAGCAGCACTACAGGGTCTGGAGAAAAACTGTTTTTT. Protein: CASSTTGSGEKLFF.

This chain connects TRBV3-1 (or the pseudogene TRBV3-2) to TRBJ2-5, with TRBD2 matching 7 bases. Germline V gives CDR1 LGHDT, CDR2 YNNKEL (reference sequence). The CDR3 consists of 15 residues. V lost 5 bases and J lost 4; bases outside the gene matches: 10. For the CDR3, the DNA is TGTGCCAGCAGCGTAAGCGGGGATGTCCGAGAGACCCAGTACTTC. It encodes CASSVSGDVRETQYF.

This sequence joins TRBV3-1 (or the pseudogene TRBV3-2) and TRBJ2-7; possibly TRBD2 for D (6 bases). Germline-derived CDR1 and CDR2 are LGHDT and YNNKEL (reference sequence). This CDR3 comprises 11 residues. V lost 1 base and J 12 bases, leaving 10 bases between the germline ends. The CDR3 is CASSQAEGVYF. The CDR3 DNA sequence: TGTGCCAGCAGCCAAGCGGAGGGTGTGTACTTC.

The rearrangement joins TRBV7-8 to TRBJ2-7, with 7 bases matching TRBD2. This CDR3 is 19 amino acids long. J lost 6 bases, V lost 0 bases, and 20 bases had no gene match. Germline V gene sequence: CDR1 SGHVS, CDR2 FQNEAQ. This chain's CDR3 is CASSLAVSVTSVALSEQYF. The CDR3 DNA reads TGTGCCAGCAGCTTAGCGGTCTCCGTTACTAGCGTGGCCTTGAGCGAGCAGTACTTC.